This entry lists 21 T cell receptor beta chains sequenced from one sample in a study of blood T cell repertoires in COVID-19 (TCRdb year 2020). Receptor amplification or capture employed the immunoSEQ multiplex PCR assay. TCRdb took this table from immuneACCESS and kept in-frame rearrangements with V and J called. Such tables lack part of the clones; where checked against another copy, unresolved V genes explain under half of the gap, and the rest is unexplained. Within this sample are approximately 350,000 clones, with around nine tenths of them counted one time only. The ten biggest clones cover about 7.3% of the sample. The sample comprised peripheral blood. Source of these receptors: a woman between 65 and 79 years old with COVID-19, enrolled during active disease.

This chain connects TRBV6-5 to TRBJ1-2; D may be TRBD1 (5 bases). V shed 0 bases and J shed 5 bases, with 16 bases lying between them. CDR3 length equals 16 residues. Germline V lookup: CDR1 MNHEY, CDR2 SVGAGI. Here the CDR3 DNA reads TGTGCCAGCAGTTACTCTCCGGGACTCCCTATTTATGGCTACACCTTC. Its translation is CASSYSPGLPIYGYTF.

This chain links TRBV7-9 with TRBJ1-2, with D possibly matching TRBD1 (6 bases). The CDR3 length is 15 residues. Germline V gives CDR1 SEHNR, CDR2 FQNEAQ (reference sequence). V was clipped by 5 bases and J by 0 bases, with 13 bases between them. CDR3 loop: CASSPAAGANYGYTF. In DNA, the CDR3 is TGTGCCAGCAGCCCAGCGGCAGGGGCTAACTATGGCTACACCTTC.

V is TRBV19 and J is TRBJ1-3; 7 bases match TRBD1. With 3 bases clipped from V and 7 bases from J, the junction kept 18 bases outside the gene matches. CDR3 size: 18 residues. Per the germline V gene, CDR1 is LNHDA and CDR2 is SQIVND (reference sequence). CDR3 sequence: CASSMDTGVILWRNTIYF. The CDR3 region has the DNA TGTGCCAGTAGTATGGATACAGGGGTTATCTTATGGCGGAACACCATATATTTT.

The chain recombines TRBV18 with TRBJ1-5; D may be TRBD1 (5 bases). CDR1 is KGHSH and CDR2 is LQKENI in the germline V gene. The CDR3 has 13 amino acids. V was trimmed by 2 bases and J by 7 bases, leaving 9 bases between them. CDR3 bases: TGTGCCAGCTCACCAGGGGCTTCCCAGCCCCAGCATTTT. As protein: CASSPGASQPQHF.

The chain links TRBV2 to TRBJ1-2; TRBD1 matches at 9 bases. J lost 7 bases, V lost 0 bases, and 6 bases had no gene match. Looked up from germline, CDR1 is SNHLY and CDR2 is FYNNEI. The CDR3 totals 15 residues. CDR3 amino acids: CASSEARTGAGGYTF. CDR3 sequence (DNA): TGTGCCAGCAGTGAAGCTCGGACAGGGGCGGGTGGCTACACCTTC.

This clone was counted once. V usage is TRBV12-3 or TRBV12-4 and J usage is TRBJ1-3; D gene ambiguous. Trimming took off 6 bases at V and 2 bases at J, with 8 bases between the two ends. This CDR3 is 13 amino acids long. The CDR3 here is CASRTGTGNTIYF. The DNA for the CDR3 is TGTGCCAGCAGGACGGGAACTGGAAACACCATATATTTT.

The chain is built from TRBV5-4 and TRBJ1-1; the D is unclear. The length of the CDR3 is 13 residues. Per germline, CDR1 SGHNT and CDR2 YYREEE (reference sequence). Trimming took 1 base from V and 4 from J, leaving 8 bases between them. The CDR3 coding sequence is TGTGCCAGCAGCTTGAACTCGGGCACTGAAGCTTTCTTT. Its protein product is CASSLNSGTEAFF. Drawing the rest from reference TRBV5-4 and TRBJ1-1, the complete variable domain is ETGVTQSPTHLIKTRGQQVTLRCSSQSGHNTVSWYQQALGQGPQFIFQYYREEENGRGNFPPRFSGLQFPNYSSELNVNALELDDSALYLCASSLNSGTEAFFGQGTRLTVV.

V gene TRBV29-1 combines with J gene TRBJ1-2; 7 bases are shared with TRBD1. The CDR3 is 11 residues long. Germline CDR1 SQVTM, CDR2 ANQGSEA. V shed 6 bases and J 9 bases; nucleotides not matched to a gene: 7. CDR3 residues: CSVRDSPRYTF. The CDR3 coding sequence is TGCAGCGTCCGGGACAGTCCTCGCTACACCTTC.

The chain joins TRBV6-1 to TRBJ2-7; a possible D gene is TRBD1 (6 bases). Between the trimmed V and J ends, which lost 3 bases and 4 bases, there was a span of 16 bases. Germline-derived CDR1 and CDR2 are MNHNS and SASEGT. This CDR3 contains 15 residues. CDR3 protein: CASSDTLDSPYEQYF. CDR3 nucleotides: TGTGCCAGCAGTGATACCTTGGACAGTCCTTACGAGCAGTACTTC.

CDR3 nucleotides: TGCGCCAGCAGCCCAGACAGCCCCACAGATACGCAGTATTTT. This encodes CASSPDSPTDTQYF. The J gene is TRBJ2-3, the V gene TRBV5-1, with D perhaps TRBD1 (5 bases). This CDR3 is 14 amino acids long. The germline CDR1 and CDR2 sequences are SGHRS and YFSETQ. Between the trimmed V and J ends, which lost 4 bases and 2 bases, there was a span of 11 bases. The variable domain in full, with the rest retrieved from reference TRBV5-1 and TRBJ2-3, is KAGVTQTPRYLIKTRGQQVTLSCSPISGHRSVSWYQQTPGQGLQFLFEYFSETQRNKGNFPGRFSGRQFSNSRSEMNVSTLELGDSALYLCASSPDSPTDTQYFGPGTRLTVL.

The CDR3 nucleotides read TGCAGCGTTGAACTACAGCTTGGCCCATACTACGAGCAGTACTTC. This gives the protein CSVELQLGPYYEQYF. The chain joins TRBV29-1 to TRBJ2-7; D remains unclear. CDR1 is SQVTM, CDR2 ANQGSEA, per germline. Trimming removed 2 bases from V and 3 bases from J, with 17 bases in between. The CDR3 is made up of 15 amino acids.

This chain joins TRBV19 and TRBJ1-2, with TRBD1 identical over 7 bases. This CDR3 region has 16 residues. Germline lookup yields CDR1 LNHDA and CDR2 SQIVND (reference sequence). Trimming took 1 base from V and 8 from J; bases not matched to a gene: 13. The CDR3 loop reads CASSIALGQETGGYTF. Written as DNA, the CDR3 is TGTGCCAGTAGTATAGCCCTCGGACAGGAAACCGGAGGCTACACCTTC.

J is TRBJ1-4 and V is TRBV6-5; a possible D gene is TRBD1 (6 bases). Germline CDR1 and CDR2: MNHEY and SVGAGI. The CDR3 covers 15 residues. V was trimmed by 6 bases and J by 7 bases, leaving 18 bases between them. The DNA for the CDR3 is TGTGCCAGCAGCCACTCAACAGGGCTGGCTGAAAAACTGTTTTTT. Amino acid sequence: CASSHSTGLAEKLFF.

This clone showed up just once. The rearrangement uses TRBV5-4 and TRBJ1-2, with 8 bases identical to TRBD1. Germline V gene data show CDR1 as SGHNT and CDR2 as YYREEE (reference sequence). The CDR3 covers 13 residues. Trimming cost V 4 bases and J 7 bases; bases outside gene matches: 6. The CDR3 is CASSLTGGGGYTF. In DNA, the CDR3 is TGTGCCAGCAGCCTTACAGGGGGTGGTGGCTACACCTTC. The full variable domain, its missing parts supplied by reference TRBV5-4 and TRBJ1-2, is ETGVTQSPTHLIKTRGQQVTLRCSSQSGHNTVSWYQQALGQGPQFIFQYYREEENGRGNFPPRFSGLQFPNYSSELNVNALELDDSALYLCASSLTGGGGYTFGSGTRLTVV.

The V call is TRBV10-3, the J call TRBJ2-3, with D possibly matching TRBD1 (6 bases). This CDR3 comprises 12 residues. V was shortened by 3 bases and J by 7 bases, with 8 bases between the two germline ends. The germline V gene has CDR1 ENHRY and CDR2 SYGVKD. Written as DNA, the CDR3 is TGTGCCATCAGTGAAGGGGGAAATACGCAGTATTTT. Its protein product is CAISEGGNTQYF.

The chain couples TRBV30 to TRBJ2-1; 8 bases line up with TRBD2. Germline trimming cut 2 bases from V and 6 bases from J; bases unmatched to any gene: 3. This CDR3 comprises 13 residues. Germline lookup yields CDR1 GTSNPN and CDR2 SVGIG (reference sequence). CDR3 DNA: TGTGCCTGGAGTACGGGACTAGTCAATGAGCAGTTCTTC. Amino acid sequence: CAWSTGLVNEQFF.

The chain carries TRBV5-1 and TRBJ2-5; a possible D gene is TRBD1 (5 bases). Trimming removed 0 bases at V and 5 bases at J, with 17 bases between. Germline CDR1 reads SGHRS; CDR2 reads YFSETQ. The CDR3 covers 16 residues. The CDR3, as DNA: TGCGCCAGCAGCTTGGCCTTAGGGGCGCGAGCTGAGACCCAGTACTTC. It is translated as CASSLALGARAETQYF.

The V and J genes are TRBV24-1 and TRBJ2-7; TRBD1 matches 9 bases. This CDR3 contains 16 residues. After removal of 4 bases from V and 5 bases from J, the junction contained 11 bases not matched to a gene. Germline loops: CDR1 KGHDR, CDR2 SFDVKD. This CDR3 reads CATSESTGGGFNEQYF. The DNA for the CDR3 is TGTGCCACCAGTGAGTCCACAGGGGGCGGTTTCAACGAGCAGTACTTC.

This chain connects TRBV11-3 to TRBJ2-7; no clear D gene. V gave up 0 bases and J gave up 4 bases, with 22 bases separating them. Germline CDR1 and CDR2: SGHNT and YENEEA. The CDR3 covers 18 residues. For the CDR3, the DNA is TGTGCCAGCAGCTTAGATCGGGTTAGACTGGAACGGTTTTACGAGCAGTACTTC. Its translation: CASSLDRVRLERFYEQYF.

This chain links TRBV5-1 with TRBJ1-1; D perhaps matches TRBD1 (5 bases). CDR1 and CDR2 (germline): SGHRS, YFSETQ. The ends were cut back, 2 bases at V and 0 bases at J, with 26 bases in the middle. CDR3 size: 20 residues. The CDR3 sequence: CASSFIAQQEITTMNTEAFF. The CDR3 bases are TGCGCCAGCAGCTTTATAGCTCAACAGGAAATTACTACGATGAACACTGAAGCTTTCTTT. The entire variable domain, with the rest obtained from reference TRBV5-1 and TRBJ1-1, is as follows: KAGVTQTPRYLIKTRGQQVTLSCSPISGHRSVSWYQQTPGQGLQFLFEYFSETQRNKGNFPGRFSGRQFSNSRSEMNVSTLELGDSALYLCASSFIAQQEITTMNTEAFFGQGTRLTVV.

In DNA, the CDR3 is TGTGCCAGCAGCTTAGAAGGACTAGCGGGGGGGCGCTACAATGAGCAGTTCTTC. It translates to CASSLEGLAGGRYNEQFF. This chain connects TRBV7-2 to TRBJ2-1; TRBD2 aligns across 15 bases. The CDR3 contains 18 residues. Unmatched junction bases numbered 4, after V lost 1 base and J lost 3 bases. Germline V CDR1 and CDR2: SGHTA, FQGNSA.